Here is one T cell receptor (beta chain) with its context. Its specificity is unknown. Every one of the donors was a Caucasian adult that lived in Nashville, Tennessee. Naive CD45RA+ and memory CD45RA-negative subsets were split from CD4+ cells. The source of the sample is a study of shared clonotypes between healthy human individuals. Regarding the study as a whole: Clonotypes that were shared across four donors made up roughly 5% of naive CD4 clonotypes.

Germline V gives CDR1 SGHNT, CDR2 YENEEA. The CDR3 sequence is 15 residues long. V lost 1 base and J 5 bases, leaving 12 bases between the germline ends. Produced via immunoSEQ multiplex PCR; TCRdb's table is partial and in-frame only. Altogether 2,500,000 or so clones are present, over 85% being singletons, with the ten largest covering 0.36%. The specimen was naive CD4+ T cells from PBMCs. Sample subset: CD45RA+ positively selected. The chain uses TRBV11-3 and TRBJ2-1, with D tentatively TRBD1 (5 bases). The sequence derives from a young man in good health. Some clones in this sample may be carry-over from other donors' samples. CDR3 sequence: CASSLGTGLNNEQFF. CDR3 DNA: TGTGCCAGCAGCTTAGGCACAGGCCTAAACAATGAGCAGTTCTTC.